This T cell receptor (beta chain) was retrieved from a study of T cell responses to AZD1222 COVID-19 vaccine. J was trimmed by 4 bases and V by 6 bases; bases with no gene match: 16. The germline gives CDR1 KGHSH, CDR2 LQKENI. The CDR3 has 20 amino acids. The repertoire was sequenced with immunoSEQ multiplex PCR; TCRdb's copy has only in-frame clones and lacks some. The table shows approximately 150,000 clones, with roughly 90% occurring only once. This sample comprised peripheral blood, obtained 28 days after the second AZD1222 dose. This rearrangement joins TRBV18 to TRBJ2-1; 15 nucleotides agree with TRBD2. The sequence was obtained from an adult who received the AZD1222 COVID-19 vaccine. CDR3 region: CASSPPGLAGGPVFYNEQFF. The CDR3 coding sequence is TGTGCCAGCTCCCCTCCAGGACTAGCGGGAGGGCCTGTGTTTTACAATGAGCAGTTCTTC.